This is a list of T cell receptor beta chains from one sample in a study of CD8+CD57+ T cells in acquired aplastic anemia. MiXCR was run by TCRdb on the reads, yielding one entry per CDR3 protein. The top ten clones hold less than 0.85% of a sample with a few hundred thousand distinct CDR3 sequences, about a third of them seen once. Sequenced sample: sorted CD4+, CD8+, or CD8+CD57+ T cells (not recorded which) from PBMCs. These receptors came from a human donor with aplastic anemia. CDR3s include the opening cysteine and the closing phenylalanine or tryptophan. The order of the fields is clone size, J gene, V gene, D gene, CDR3 protein, CDR3 DNA. D genes are given only for firm matches. The size field is filled for only some rows; it gives once, few, many or a size class.

few | TRBJ1-1 | TRBV5-1 | TRBD1 | CASSKGNRGTEAFF | TGCGCCAGCAGCAAGGGAAACAGGGGCACTGAAGCTTTCTTT
NA | TRBJ2-4 | TRBV19 | NA | CAWSPGAKNIQYF | TGTGCCTGGAGTCCAGGTGCCAAAAACATTCAGTACTTC
NA | TRBJ2-1 | TRBV7-9 | NA | CASSLASRGEQFF | TGTGCCAGCAGCTTAGCTTCTCGGGGTGAGCAGTTCTTC
many | TRBJ2-7 | TRBV20-1 | TRBD1 | CSAPGQGLIEQYF | TGCAGTGCCCCGGGACAGGGTTTGATCGAGCAGTACTTC
NA | TRBJ2-7 | TRBV7-2 | NA | CASSPPEGEQYF | TGTGCCAGCTCACCACCGGAGGGGGAGCAGTACTTC
NA | TRBJ1-1 | TRBV27 | NA | CASSSQGRRAFF | TGTGCCAGCAGTTCACAGGGCAGGCGGGCTTTCTTT
many | TRBJ1-2 | TRBV20-1 | NA | CSAYTGSAVGGYTF | TGCAGTGCTTATACCGGGTCCGCCGTCGGGGGCTACACCTTC
few | TRBJ2-4 | TRBV7-2 | NA | CASGTGLGAFQYF | TGTGCCAGCGGAACAGGGTTGGGGGCCTTTCAGTACTTC
many | TRBJ2-1 | TRBV7-7 | NA | CASSSDWRNEQFF | TGTGCTAGCAGCTCAGACTGGAGAAATGAGCAGTTCTTC
few | TRBJ1-2 | TRBV12-3/TRBV12-4 | NA | CASSLGRGNYYGYTF | TGTGCCAGCAGTTTAGGTCGAGGCAACTACTATGGCTACACCTTC
many | TRBJ1-6 | TRBV7-2 | NA | CASSLTLGTRTPLHF | TGTGCCAGCAGCTTAACGCTCGGGACTCGCACACCCCTCCACTTT
many | TRBJ2-7 | TRBV20-1 | TRBD1 | CSASHRGRVDEQYF | TGCAGTGCGAGCCACAGGGGGCGCGTGGACGAGCAGTACTTC
NA | TRBJ1-1 | TRBV2 | NA | CASSEAGGRSSTEAFF | TGTGCCAGCAGTGAAGCGGGGGGAAGGAGCTCCACTGAAGCTTTCTTT
many | TRBJ2-7 | TRBV7-2 | NA | CASSPTPYEQYF | TGTGCCAGCAGTCCGACACCCTACGAGCAGTACTTC
many | TRBJ1-5 | TRBV20-1 | TRBD1 | CSASLGTDYNQPQHF | TGCAGTGCTAGTCTCGGGACAGATTACAATCAGCCCCAGCATTTT
many | TRBJ2-6 | TRBV9 | NA | CASSVDGGSSGANVLTF | TGTGCCAGCAGCGTAGACGGTGGAAGCTCTGGGGCCAACGTCCTGACTTTC
NA | TRBJ1-1 | TRBV25-1 | TRBD1 | CASSGDRGRAFF | TGTGCCAGCAGTGGTGACAGGGGGAGGGCTTTCTTT
NA | TRBJ1-5 | TRBV10-2 | NA | CASSPQDSNQPQHF | TGTGCCAGCTCACCGCAGGATAGCAATCAGCCCCAGCATTTT
few | TRBJ2-3 | TRBV7-3 | TRBD2 | CASSLTTAGGDTQYF | TGTGCCAGCAGCTTAACGACAGCGGGGGGAGATACGCAGTATTTT
NA | TRBJ1-5 | TRBV7-8 | NA | CASSSNYQPQHF | TGTGCCAGCAGCTCAAATTATCAGCCCCAGCATTTT
few | TRBJ1-5 | TRBV12-3/TRBV12-4 | NA | CASSLEWSGSGPQHF | TGTGCCAGCAGTTTAGAATGGTCAGGGTCAGGGCCCCAGCATTTT